These 24 T cell receptor beta chains were sequenced from one sample in a study of T cells in Graves' hyperthyroidism and ophthalmopathy. TCR beta CDR3 regions were amplified from RNA transcripts. When the TCR CDR3 underwent first-round RT-PCR, the HTBI primer set was used. Using its own MiXCR run on the multiplex PCR reads, TCRdb lists one record per CDR3 protein. In the table there are about 380,000 distinct CDR3 sequences, approximately 17% of which are singletons. Material for sequencing was blood. Receptors were obtained from a man younger than 35 with Graves' ophthalmopathy.

There are a few counts of this clonotype. This chain joins TRBV5-8 and TRBJ1-5; perhaps TRBD1 as D (6 bases). This CDR3 contains 17 residues. V was clipped by 4 bases and J by 1 base, with 18 bases between them. CDR1 and CDR2 (germline): SGHTS, YDEGEE. Written as DNA, the CDR3 is TGTGCCAGCAGCCTCAGGGGTCCGTTGGAGAGCAATCAGCCCCAGCATTTT. This gives the protein CASSLRGPLESNQPQHF.

This clonotype was counted between two and nine times. The chain combines TRBV11-2 with TRBJ2-5; D is unclear. Germline V lookup: CDR1 SGHAT, CDR2 FQNNGV. With 1 base removed from V and 4 bases from J, the gap between germline ends came to 10 bases. The CDR3 loop spans 14 amino acids. The CDR3 coding sequence is TGTGCCAGCAGCTTAGTGGGCCCTCCAGAGACCCAGTACTTC. Amino acid sequence: CASSLVGPPETQYF. The full variable domain, completed using reference TRBV11-2 and TRBJ2-5, is EAGVAQSPRYKIIEKRQSVAFWCNPISGHATLYWYQQILGQGPKLLIQFQNNGVVDDSQLPKDRFSAERLKGVDSTLKIQPAKLEDSAVYLCASSLVGPPETQYFGPGTRLLVL.

This chain links TRBV12-3 or TRBV12-4 with TRBJ1-4; tentative D call: TRBD1 (6 bases). The V and J ends lost 5 bases and 0 bases respectively, with 13 bases between them. The length of the CDR3 is 16 residues. This chain's CDR3 is CASSLGQQATNEKLFF. CDR3 bases: TGTGCCAGCAGTCTAGGACAGCAAGCAACTAATGAAAAACTGTTTTTT.

The sample holds a few counts of this clonotype. V and J are TRBV6-1 and TRBJ1-6; D call uncertain. CDR1 and CDR2 from the germline V gene are MNHNS and SASEGT. Trimming pared 6 bases from V and 11 bases from J, leaving 20 bases between. The CDR3 is made up of 15 amino acids. This CDR3 is CASRATGVNRTPLHF. The CDR3 region has the DNA TGTGCCAGCAGGGCCACGGGTGTAAATAGGACACCCCTCCACTTT.

In its sample, this clonotype was seen many times. J is TRBJ1-1 and V is TRBV18; D is ambiguous. The CDR3 runs to 14 residues. V was clipped by 3 bases and J by 0 bases, with 8 bases between them. The germline V gene encodes CDR1 KGHSH and CDR2 LQKENI. CDR3 amino acids: CASSPGEMNTEAFF. The CDR3 DNA sequence: TGTGCCAGCTCACCGGGAGAGATGAACACTGAAGCTTTCTTT.

In this sample, this clonotype turned up many times. The chain is built from TRBV27 and TRBJ2-1; D is uncertain. There are 15 residues in the CDR3. CDR1 MNHEY and CDR2 SMNVEV come from the germline V gene (reference sequence). V lost 2 bases and J lost 2, with 10 bases in between. The DNA of the CDR3 is TGTGCCAGCAGTTTAGTCGGGCTTACCTACAATGAGCAGTTCTTC. This encodes CASSLVGLTYNEQFF.

The chain joins TRBV4-2 to TRBJ2-2; 13 bases align to TRBD2. Unmatched junction bases numbered 8, after V lost 0 bases and J lost 7 bases. Germline V lookup: CDR1 LGHNA, CDR2 YNFKEQ. The CDR3 has 18 residues. DNA for the CDR3: TGTGCCAGCAGCCAAGATGTCACTAGCGGGGGGGCGGTCGGGGAGCTGTTTTTT. Its translation is CASSQDVTSGGAVGELFF.

The J gene is TRBJ1-1, the V gene TRBV9; D remains unclear. V lost 0 bases and J lost 6, with 9 bases in between. CDR1 is SGDLS, CDR2 YYNGEE, per germline. The CDR3 contains 13 residues. In DNA, the CDR3 is TGTGCCAGCAGCGTAGAGGTTTTCGCTGAAGCTTTCTTT. Translated: CASSVEVFAEAFF.

The genes are TRBV20-1 and TRBJ2-3; 9 bases map to TRBD2. This CDR3 is built from 15 residues. V gave up 7 bases and J gave up 4 bases; unmatched junction bases: 12. The germline CDR1 and CDR2 sequences are DFQATT and SNEGSKA (reference sequence). CDR3 loop: CSDLPMAGGPDTQYF. Written as DNA, the CDR3 is TGCAGTGACCTTCCTATGGCGGGGGGGCCAGATACGCAGTATTTT.

The chain recombines TRBV5-1 with TRBJ1-4, with 9 bases lining up with TRBD1. CDR1 and CDR2 (germline): SGHRS, YFSETQ. V lost 4 bases and J lost 8; bases outside the gene matches: 9. There are 15 residues in the CDR3. The CDR3 DNA reads as TGCGCCAGCAGCAATGGGGACAGGGACCTAGAAAAACTGTTTTTT. Amino acid sequence: CASSNGDRDLEKLFF. The complete variable domain, with remaining parts taken from reference TRBV5-1 and TRBJ1-4, reads KAGVTQTPRYLIKTRGQQVTLSCSPISGHRSVSWYQQTPGQGLQFLFEYFSETQRNKGNFPGRFSGRQFSNSRSEMNVSTLELGDSALYLCASSNGDRDLEKLFFGSGTQLSVL.

V gene TRBV4-1 combines with J gene TRBJ2-7, with D hard to call. In germline, CDR1 is MGHRA, CDR2 YSYEKL. The CDR3 has 17 residues. V was clipped by 0 bases and J by 1 base, with 16 bases between them. Here the CDR3 reads CASSQEGPMGLSYEQYF. The CDR3 DNA reads as TGCGCCAGCAGCCAAGAAGGCCCTATGGGATTGTCCTACGAGCAGTACTTC.

The V call is TRBV7-3, the J call TRBJ2-2; D gene ambiguous. Trimming stripped 1 base from V and 1 base from J, with 10 bases between. The length of the CDR3 is 16 residues. In germline, CDR1 is SGHTA, CDR2 FQGTGA. The CDR3: CASSLNTAGNTGELFF. In DNA form, the CDR3 reads TGTGCCAGCAGCTTAAATACGGCAGGGAACACCGGGGAGCTGTTTTTT. Complete variable domain (other parts from reference TRBV7-3 and TRBJ2-2): GAGVSQTPSNKVTEKGKYVELRCDPISGHTALYWYRQSLGQGPEFLIYFQGTGAADDSGLPNDRFFAVRPEGSVSTLKIQRTERGDSAVYLCASSLNTAGNTGELFFGEGSRLTVL.

This sequence joins TRBV4-1 and TRBJ1-4; TRBD1 matches 7 bases. Trimming removed 6 bases from V and 4 bases from J; junction bases left unmatched: 8. Germline V gives CDR1 MGHRA, CDR2 YSYEKL. This CDR3 is 15 amino acids long. The CDR3 reads CASRERTGVNEKLFF. The CDR3 bases are TGCGCCAGCAGGGAGAGGACAGGCGTTAATGAAAAACTGTTTTTT.

This clonotype has a handful of counts. The CDR3 coding sequence is TGCGCCAGCAGCCAACCCCCCCCGCTGCGGAGCAAAGGGGAGCTGTTTTTT. It specifies CASSQPPPLRSKGELFF. The V and J genes are TRBV4-1 and TRBJ2-2; D uncertain. Per germline, CDR1 MGHRA and CDR2 YSYEKL. V lost 2 bases to trimming and J lost 8 bases, with 21 bases between them. The CDR3 totals 17 residues.

This clonotype was observed many times. In DNA form, the CDR3 reads TGTGCCAGCAGCGTCGACCGGAGCTCCTACAATGAGCAGTTCTTC. Protein: CASSVDRSSYNEQFF. The chain employs TRBV5-8 and TRBJ2-1; D is undetermined. CDR3 length: 15 amino acids. The V end was cut by 4 bases, the J end by 0 bases, with 11 bases between. Germline lookup yields CDR1 SGHTS and CDR2 YDEGEE.

Many counts were recorded for this clonotype. The CDR3 bases are TGTGCCAGCAGCCCTGCCCCGGGACAGCCCCAGCATTTT. It is translated as CASSPAPGQPQHF. The chain joins TRBV5-6 to TRBJ1-5; no clear D. This CDR3 has 13 amino acids. The germline V gene encodes CDR1 SGHDT and CDR2 YYEEEE. The ends were cut back, 4 bases at V and 7 bases at J, with 12 bases in the middle.

At least ten counts were recorded for this clonotype. The chain uses TRBV11-2 and TRBJ1-4, with a weak D call TRBD1 (6 bases). Trimming shortened V by 1 base and J by 0 bases, and 12 bases separated the two germline ends. This CDR3 is built from 17 residues. The V gene's germline CDR1 is SGHAT and CDR2 FQNNGV. The CDR3 loop reads CASSLVGGSATNEKLFF. DNA for the CDR3: TGTGCCAGCAGCTTAGTAGGGGGATCTGCAACTAATGAAAAACTGTTTTTT.

Points on this clonotype: With a much larger clone just one base away, this may be a read error. The rearrangement joins TRBV20-1 to TRBJ2-1; D gene ambiguous. The germline V and J ends were trimmed by 3 bases and 4 bases, with 10 bases remaining between them. In germline, CDR1 is DFQATT, CDR2 SNEGSKA (reference sequence). The CDR3 runs to 13 residues. CDR3 sequence (DNA): TGCAGTGCTAGGTCCTACCTATACAATGAGCAGTTCTTC. Translation gives CSARSYLYNEQFF.

This chain joins TRBV11-2 and TRBJ2-5, with 7 bases aligning to TRBD2. CDR1 and CDR2 from the germline V gene are SGHAT and FQNNGV. V dropped 0 bases and J dropped 5; count of bases not matched to a gene: 6. The CDR3 has 15 residues. This CDR3 is CASSLEGRGGETQYF. The DNA of the CDR3 is TGTGCCAGCAGCTTAGAGGGGCGGGGAGGGGAGACCCAGTACTTC.

This clonotype appeared a few times. The chain employs TRBV27 and TRBJ2-3, with TRBD1 matching 10 bases. CDR1 is MNHEY, CDR2 SMNVEV, per germline (reference sequence). V lost 4 bases and J lost 4; bases outside the gene matches: 2. This CDR3 comprises 14 residues. Here the CDR3 reads CASSWTGGADTQYF. CDR3 DNA: TGTGCCAGCAGTTGGACAGGGGGGGCAGATACGCAGTATTTT.

This clonotype was seen more than once but under ten times. The chain couples TRBV7-9 to TRBJ2-1; no clear D. Germline CDR1 SEHNR, CDR2 FQNEAQ (reference sequence). This CDR3 has 14 residues. Trimming took 5 bases from V and 4 from J, leaving 12 bases between them. The chain's CDR3 is CASSQFKVYNEQFF. The CDR3 region has the DNA TGTGCCAGCAGCCAGTTCAAAGTTTACAATGAGCAGTTCTTC.

This clonotype was detected only once. This clone may be a read error of a much larger clone one base away. The CDR3 region is CASSFLRASTGNTIYF. The DNA of the CDR3 is TGTGCCAGCAGTTTTCTCCGAGCCTCGACTGGAAACACCATATATTTT. This rearrangement joins TRBV6-5 to TRBJ1-3; no reliable D call. Germline values: CDR1 MNHEY, CDR2 SVGAGI. Trimming pared 4 bases from V and 2 bases from J, leaving 15 bases between. The CDR3 is 16 amino acids.

This clonotype has a count of ten or more. The V and J genes are TRBV2 and TRBJ1-1; possible D gene TRBD1, 5 bases. The V end lost 8 bases, the J end lost 1 base, and 11 bases lay between the germline ends. Germline V gene data show CDR1 as SNHLY and CDR2 as FYNNEI. There are 13 residues in the CDR3. In nucleotides, the CDR3 is TGTGCCAGCCGCAGGGTGGAGAACACTGAAGCTTTCTTT. This sequence encodes CASRRVENTEAFF.

This clonotype was seen repeatedly, ten times or more. The chain combines TRBV11-2 with TRBJ1-1; D ambiguous. The CDR3 length is 12 residues. Trimming shortened V by 5 bases and J by 7 bases, and 11 bases separated the two germline ends. Per the germline V gene, CDR1 is SGHAT and CDR2 is FQNNGV. Here the CDR3 reads CASSPTGNEAFF. In DNA form, the CDR3 reads TGTGCCAGCAGCCCAACCGGCAATGAAGCTTTCTTT.